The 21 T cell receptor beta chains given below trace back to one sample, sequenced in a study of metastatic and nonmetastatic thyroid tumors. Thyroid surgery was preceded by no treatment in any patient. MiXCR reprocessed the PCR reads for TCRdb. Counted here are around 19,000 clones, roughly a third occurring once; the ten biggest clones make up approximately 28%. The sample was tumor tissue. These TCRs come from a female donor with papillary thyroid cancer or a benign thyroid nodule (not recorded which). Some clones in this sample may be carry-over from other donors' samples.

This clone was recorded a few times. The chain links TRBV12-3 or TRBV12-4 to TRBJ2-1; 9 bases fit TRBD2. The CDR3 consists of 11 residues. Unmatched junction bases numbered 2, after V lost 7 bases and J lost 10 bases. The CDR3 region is CASTSGNEQFF. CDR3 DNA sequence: TGTGCCAGCACTAGCGGGAACGAGCAGTTCTTC.

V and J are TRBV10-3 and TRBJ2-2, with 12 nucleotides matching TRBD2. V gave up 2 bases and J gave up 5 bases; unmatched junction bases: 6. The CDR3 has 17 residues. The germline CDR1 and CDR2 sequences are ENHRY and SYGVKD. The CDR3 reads CAISEVTSGSGTGELFF. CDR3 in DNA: TGTGCCATCAGTGAGGTGACTAGCGGGAGTGGGACCGGGGAGCTGTTTTTT.

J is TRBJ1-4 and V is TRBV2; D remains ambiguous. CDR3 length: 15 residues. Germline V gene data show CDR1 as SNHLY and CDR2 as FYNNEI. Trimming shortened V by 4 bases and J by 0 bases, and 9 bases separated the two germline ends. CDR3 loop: CASSGLPATNEKLFF. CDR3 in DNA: TGTGCCAGCAGTGGCCTACCCGCAACTAATGAAAAACTGTTTTTT.

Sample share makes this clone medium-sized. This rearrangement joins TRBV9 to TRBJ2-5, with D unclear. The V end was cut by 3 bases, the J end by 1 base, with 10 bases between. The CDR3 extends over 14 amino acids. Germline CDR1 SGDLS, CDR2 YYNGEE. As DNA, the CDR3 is TGTGCCAGCAGCGGACTGGGGATCCAAGAGACCCAGTACTTC. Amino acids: CASSGLGIQETQYF. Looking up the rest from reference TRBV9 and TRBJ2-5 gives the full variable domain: DSGVTQTPKHLITATGQRVTLRCSPRSGDLSVYWYQQSLDQGLQFLIQYYNGEERAKGNILERFSAQQFPDLHSELNLSSLELGDSALYFCASSGLGIQETQYFGPGTRLLVL.

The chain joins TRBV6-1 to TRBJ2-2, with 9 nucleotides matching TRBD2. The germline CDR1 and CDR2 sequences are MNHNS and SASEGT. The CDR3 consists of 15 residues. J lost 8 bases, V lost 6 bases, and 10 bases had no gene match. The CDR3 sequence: CASRPGLAGWGELFF. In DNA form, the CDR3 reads TGTGCCAGCAGACCGGGGCTAGCGGGGTGGGGGGAGCTGTTTTTT.

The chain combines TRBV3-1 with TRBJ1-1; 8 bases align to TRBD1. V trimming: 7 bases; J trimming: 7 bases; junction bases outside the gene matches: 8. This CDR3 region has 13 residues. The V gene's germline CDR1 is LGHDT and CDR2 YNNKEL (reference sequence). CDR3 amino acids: CASTPPGGGEAFF. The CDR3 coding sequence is TGTGCCAGCACCCCACCAGGGGGCGGTGAAGCTTTCTTT.

CDR3 sequence: CSVYSGKRGADTQYF. Written as DNA, the CDR3 is TGCAGTGTCTATAGCGGGAAAAGAGGCGCAGATACGCAGTATTTT. The V and J genes are TRBV20-1 and TRBJ2-3, with 8 nucleotides matching TRBD2. V was clipped by 7 bases and J by 4 bases; unmatched bases: 13. This CDR3 has 15 residues. Germline V gene data show CDR1 as DFQATT and CDR2 as SNEGSKA (reference sequence).

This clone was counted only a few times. This CDR3 is CSAGPSGSDEQYF. In DNA, the CDR3 is TGCAGTGCTGGACCTAGCGGGAGTGACGAGCAGTACTTC. This chain uses TRBV20-1 with TRBJ2-7, with 10 bases matching TRBD2. The CDR3 is 13 residues long. Germline values: CDR1 DFQATT, CDR2 SNEGSKA (reference sequence). With 5 bases clipped from V and 5 bases from J, the junction kept 6 bases outside the gene matches.

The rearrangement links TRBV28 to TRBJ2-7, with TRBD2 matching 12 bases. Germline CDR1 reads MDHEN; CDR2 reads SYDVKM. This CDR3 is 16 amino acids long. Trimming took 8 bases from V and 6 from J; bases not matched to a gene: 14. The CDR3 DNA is TGTGCCAGCGTCCCCCCCCGGACTAGCGGGATGAGCGAGCAGTACTTC. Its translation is CASVPPRTSGMSEQYF.

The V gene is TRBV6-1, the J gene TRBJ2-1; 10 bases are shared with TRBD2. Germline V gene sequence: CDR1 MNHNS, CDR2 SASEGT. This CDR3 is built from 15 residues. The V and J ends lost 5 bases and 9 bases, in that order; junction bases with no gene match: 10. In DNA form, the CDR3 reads TGTGCCAGCAGTCCCCTAGCGGGAGTAGAGGGTGAGCAGTTCTTC. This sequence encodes CASSPLAGVEGEQFF.

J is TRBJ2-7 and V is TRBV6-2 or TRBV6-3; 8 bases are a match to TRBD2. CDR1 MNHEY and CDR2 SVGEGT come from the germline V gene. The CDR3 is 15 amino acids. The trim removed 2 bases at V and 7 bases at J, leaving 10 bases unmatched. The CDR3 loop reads CASSYGGRMSGEQYF. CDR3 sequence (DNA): TGTGCCAGCAGTTACGGCGGGAGGATGTCCGGGGAGCAGTACTTC.

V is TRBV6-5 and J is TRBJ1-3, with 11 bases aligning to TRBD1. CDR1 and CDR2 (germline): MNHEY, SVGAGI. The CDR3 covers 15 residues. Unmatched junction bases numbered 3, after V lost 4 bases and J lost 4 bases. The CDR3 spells CASSWTGGPGNTIYF. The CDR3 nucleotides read TGTGCCAGCAGTTGGACAGGGGGCCCCGGAAACACCATATATTTT.

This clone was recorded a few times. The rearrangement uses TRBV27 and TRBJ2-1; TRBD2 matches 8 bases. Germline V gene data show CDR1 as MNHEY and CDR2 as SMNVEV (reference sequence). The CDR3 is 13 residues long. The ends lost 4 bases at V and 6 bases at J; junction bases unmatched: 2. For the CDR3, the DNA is TGTGCCAGCAGTTCGGGAGGGGCCAATGAGCAGTTCTTC. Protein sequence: CASSSGGANEQFF.

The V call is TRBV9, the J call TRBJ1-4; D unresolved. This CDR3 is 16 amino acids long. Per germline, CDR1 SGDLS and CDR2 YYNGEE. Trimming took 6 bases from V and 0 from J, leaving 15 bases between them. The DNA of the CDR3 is TGTGCCAGCACCAGATCGACGGACCCAACTAATGAAAAACTGTTTTTT. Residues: CASTRSTDPTNEKLFF.

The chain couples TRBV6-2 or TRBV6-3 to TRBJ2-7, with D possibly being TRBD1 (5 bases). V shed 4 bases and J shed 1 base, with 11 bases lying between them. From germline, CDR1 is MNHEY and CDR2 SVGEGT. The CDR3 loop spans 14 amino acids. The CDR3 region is CASSWSGISYEQYF. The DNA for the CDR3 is TGTGCCAGCAGTTGGTCAGGGATTTCCTACGAGCAGTACTTC.

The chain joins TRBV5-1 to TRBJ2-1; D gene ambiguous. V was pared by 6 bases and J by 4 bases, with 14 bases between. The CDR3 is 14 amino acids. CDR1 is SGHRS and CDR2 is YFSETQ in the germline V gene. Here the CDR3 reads CASNAEFFYNEQFF. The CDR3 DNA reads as TGCGCCAGCAACGCGGAGTTCTTTTACAATGAGCAGTTCTTC.

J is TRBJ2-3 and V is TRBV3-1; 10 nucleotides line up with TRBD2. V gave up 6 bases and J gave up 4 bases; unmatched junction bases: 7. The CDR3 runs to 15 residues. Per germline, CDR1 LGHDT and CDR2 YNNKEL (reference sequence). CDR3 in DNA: TGTGCCAGCAGGCCTGGAGCGGGAGGGGCAGATACGCAGTATTTT. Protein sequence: CASRPGAGGADTQYF.

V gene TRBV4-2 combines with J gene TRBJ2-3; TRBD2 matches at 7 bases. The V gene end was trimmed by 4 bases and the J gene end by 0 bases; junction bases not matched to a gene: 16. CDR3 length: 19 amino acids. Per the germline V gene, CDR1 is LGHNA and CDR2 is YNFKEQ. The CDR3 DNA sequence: TGTGCCAGCAGCCGTTCCTTCGGTTCGACAGCGGGAAGCACAGATACGCAGTATTTT. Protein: CASSRSFGSTAGSTDTQYF.

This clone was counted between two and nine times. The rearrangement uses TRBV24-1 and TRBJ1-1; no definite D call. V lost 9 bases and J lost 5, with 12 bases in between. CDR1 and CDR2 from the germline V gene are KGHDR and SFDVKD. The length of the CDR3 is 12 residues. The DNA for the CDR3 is TGTGCCACCGGTCTGGGGAGTACTGAAGCTTTCTTT. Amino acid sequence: CATGLGSTEAFF.

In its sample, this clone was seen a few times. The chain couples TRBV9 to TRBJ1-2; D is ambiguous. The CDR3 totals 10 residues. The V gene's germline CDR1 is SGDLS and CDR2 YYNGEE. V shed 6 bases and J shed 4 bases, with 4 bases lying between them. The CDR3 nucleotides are TGTGCCAGCATCGGCTATGGCTACACCTTC. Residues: CASIGYGYTF.

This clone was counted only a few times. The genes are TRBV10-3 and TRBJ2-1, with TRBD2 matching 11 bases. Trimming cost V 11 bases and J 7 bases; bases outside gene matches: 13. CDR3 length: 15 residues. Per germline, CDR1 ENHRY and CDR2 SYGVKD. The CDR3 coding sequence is TGTGCCTCCATGGGGCCTAGCGGGAGGCCGAATGAGCAGTTCTTC. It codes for CASMGPSGRPNEQFF.